This TCR beta chain was found in a study of blood T cell repertoires in COVID-19. Produced via immunoSEQ multiplex PCR; TCRdb's table is partial and in-frame only. The table lists fewer than 85,000 clones, 90% of them singletons, with 0.95% to 1.3% in the top ten. Trimming cost V 2 bases and J 0 bases, with 10 bases left between them. This CDR3 contains 14 residues. CDR1 and CDR2 from the germline V gene are SQVTM and ANQGSEA. The TCR originated in a woman in her forties or fifties in a cohort sampled during active COVID-19. This chain connects TRBV29-1 to TRBJ2-5; D is perhaps TRBD2 (5 bases). Sequencing was carried out using peripheral blood. The CDR3 nucleotides read TGCAGCGTTGAACTTGGGAGAAACCAAGAGACCCAGTACTTC. Translated: CSVELGRNQETQYF.